This T cell receptor (beta chain) was obtained from a study of spatial heterogeneity in lung cancer. The CDR3 is made up of 16 amino acids. Per germline, CDR1 SGHRS and CDR2 YFSETQ. V gave up 4 bases and J gave up 5 bases; unmatched junction bases: 14. TCRdb ran MiXCR on the 5' RACE reads and lists one entry per CDR3 protein. In the table there are over 50,000 distinct CDR3 sequences, approximately 6% of which are singletons. Sample time point: sample taken at primary tumor resection. This sequence was found in a female donor with early-stage non-small cell lung cancer. The J gene is TRBJ2-5, the V gene TRBV5-1; the match to TRBD2 covers 7 bases. Here the sequenced sample was PBMCs, taken at surgery. The chain's CDR3 is CASSPPPSGMGETQYF. The CDR3 coding sequence is TGCGCCAGCAGCCCCCCCCCCAGCGGGATGGGTGAGACCCAGTACTTC.